This T cell receptor (beta chain) was identified in a study of OX40 agonist ivuxolimab in advanced cancers. Study as a whole: Anti-PD-1, anti-PD-L1 or anti-CTLA-4 therapy given earlier was allowed, and roughly 40% had some.

The repertoire was sequenced with immunoSEQ multiplex PCR; TCRdb's copy has only in-frame clones and lacks some. The data hold roughly 72,000 clones, with over 90% observed a single time. CDR1 and CDR2 from the germline V gene are SGHVS and FNYEAQ. The length of the CDR3 is 15 residues. The trim removed 2 bases at V and 3 bases at J, leaving 5 bases unmatched. This receptor was obtained from an adult with an advanced solid tumor such as melanoma, head and neck, liver or kidney cancer. The sample here was CD4+ or CD8+ T cells sorted from blood, taken in a trial of the OX40 agonist ivuxolimab. The chain couples TRBV7-6 to TRBJ2-7; 9 bases map to TRBD2. CDR3: CASSLYGGGDYEQYF. The CDR3 region has the DNA TGTGCCAGCAGCTTATATGGCGGGGGGGACTACGAGCAGTACTTC.